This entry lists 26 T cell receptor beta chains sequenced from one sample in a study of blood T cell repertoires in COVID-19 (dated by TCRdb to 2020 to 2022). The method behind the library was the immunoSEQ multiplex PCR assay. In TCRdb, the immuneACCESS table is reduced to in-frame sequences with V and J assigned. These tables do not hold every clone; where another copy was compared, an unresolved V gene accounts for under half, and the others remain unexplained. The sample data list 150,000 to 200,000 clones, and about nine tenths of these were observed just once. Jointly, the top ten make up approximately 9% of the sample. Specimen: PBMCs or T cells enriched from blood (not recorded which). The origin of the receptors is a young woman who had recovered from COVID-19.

The chain's CDR3 is CASSETHPVSGYTF. The CDR3 nucleotides are TGTGCCAGCAGTGAAACGCATCCCGTCAGTGGCTACACCTTC. The chain joins TRBV6-1 to TRBJ1-2; D is unclear. Trimming removed 2 bases at V and 7 bases at J, with 14 bases between. CDR1 is MNHNS, CDR2 SASEGT, per germline. The CDR3 contains 14 residues.

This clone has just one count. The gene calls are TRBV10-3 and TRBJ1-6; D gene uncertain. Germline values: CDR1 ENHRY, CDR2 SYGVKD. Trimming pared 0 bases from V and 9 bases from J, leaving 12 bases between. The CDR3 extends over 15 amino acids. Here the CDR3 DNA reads TGTGCCATCAGTGAGTCCGCAGGTGAGAGTTCACCCCTCCACTTT. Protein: CAISESAGESSPLHF.

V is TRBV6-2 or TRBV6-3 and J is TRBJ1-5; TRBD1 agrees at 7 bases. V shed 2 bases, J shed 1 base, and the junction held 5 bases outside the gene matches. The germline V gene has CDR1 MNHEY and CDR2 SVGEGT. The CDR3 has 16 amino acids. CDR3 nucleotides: TGTGCCAGCAGTTACGGCCTCAGGGGGAGCAATCAGCCCCAGCATTTT. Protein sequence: CASSYGLRGSNQPQHF.

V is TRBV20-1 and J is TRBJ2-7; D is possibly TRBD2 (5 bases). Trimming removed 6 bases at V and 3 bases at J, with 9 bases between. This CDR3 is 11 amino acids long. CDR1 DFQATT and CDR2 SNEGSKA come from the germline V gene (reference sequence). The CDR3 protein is CSAKLVYEQYF. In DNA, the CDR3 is TGCAGTGCGAAACTAGTCTACGAGCAGTACTTC.

Here the CDR3 DNA reads TGTGCCATCAGGGGACAGGGGGCTGACACCGGGGAGCTGTTTTTT. As protein: CAIRGQGADTGELFF. This chain connects TRBV10-3 to TRBJ2-2, with TRBD1 matching 12 bases. This CDR3 comprises 15 residues. V lost 6 bases to trimming and J lost 3 bases; unmatched junction nucleotides: 2. Germline lookup yields CDR1 ENHRY and CDR2 SYGVKD.

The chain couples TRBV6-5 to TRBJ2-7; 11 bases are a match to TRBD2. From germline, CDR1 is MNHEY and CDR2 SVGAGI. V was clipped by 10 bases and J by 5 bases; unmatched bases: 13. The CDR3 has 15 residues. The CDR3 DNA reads TGTGCCATTCAACCGATAGCGGGAGGGCCCGACGAGCAGTACTTC. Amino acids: CAIQPIAGGPDEQYF.

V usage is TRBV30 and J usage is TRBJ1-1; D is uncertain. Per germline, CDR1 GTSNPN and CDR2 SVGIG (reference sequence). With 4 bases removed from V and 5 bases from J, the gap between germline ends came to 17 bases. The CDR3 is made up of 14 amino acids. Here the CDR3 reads CAWTPRGLRTEAFF. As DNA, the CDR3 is TGTGCCTGGACCCCCCGGGGTCTGAGGACTGAAGCTTTCTTT.

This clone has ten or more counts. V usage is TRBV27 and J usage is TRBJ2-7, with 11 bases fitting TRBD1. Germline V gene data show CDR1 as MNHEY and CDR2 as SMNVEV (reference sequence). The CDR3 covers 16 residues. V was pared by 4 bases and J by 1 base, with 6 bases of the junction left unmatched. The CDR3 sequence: CASSSPGTGGSYEQYF. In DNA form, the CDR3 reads TGTGCCAGCAGTTCCCCCGGGACAGGGGGATCCTACGAGCAGTACTTC.

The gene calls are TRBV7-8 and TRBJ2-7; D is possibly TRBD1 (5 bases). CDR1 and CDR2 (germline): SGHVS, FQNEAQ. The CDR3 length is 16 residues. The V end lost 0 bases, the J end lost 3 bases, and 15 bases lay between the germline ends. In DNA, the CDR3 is TGTGCCAGCAGCTTAGCGATGACAGTCGCTAGCTACGAGCAGTACTTC. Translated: CASSLAMTVASYEQYF.

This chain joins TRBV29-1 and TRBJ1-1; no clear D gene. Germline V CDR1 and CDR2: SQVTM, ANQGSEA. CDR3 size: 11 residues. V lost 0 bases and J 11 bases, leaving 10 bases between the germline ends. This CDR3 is CSVEDESGAFF. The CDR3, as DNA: TGCAGCGTTGAAGATGAATCGGGGGCTTTCTTT.

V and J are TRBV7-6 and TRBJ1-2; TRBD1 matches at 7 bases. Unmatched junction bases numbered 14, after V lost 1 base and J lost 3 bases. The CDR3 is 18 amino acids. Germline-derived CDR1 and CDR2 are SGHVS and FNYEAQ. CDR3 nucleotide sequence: TGTGCCAGCAGCTTAGTTCCCGCGACAGGGCAAGGGGACTATGGCTACACCTTC. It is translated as CASSLVPATGQGDYGYTF.

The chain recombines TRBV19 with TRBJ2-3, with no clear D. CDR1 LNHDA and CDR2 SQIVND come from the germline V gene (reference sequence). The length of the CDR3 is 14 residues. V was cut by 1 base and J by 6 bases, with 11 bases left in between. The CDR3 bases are TGTGCCAGTAGTATAGTGCGCGGTTTGGATACGCAGTATTTT. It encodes CASSIVRGLDTQYF. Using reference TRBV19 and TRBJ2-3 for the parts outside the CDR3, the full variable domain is DGGITQSPKYLFRKEGQNVTLSCEQNLNHDAMYWYRQDPGQGLRLIYYSQIVNDFQKGDIAEGYSVSREKKESFPLTVTSAQKNPTAFYLCASSIVRGLDTQYFGPGTRLTVL.

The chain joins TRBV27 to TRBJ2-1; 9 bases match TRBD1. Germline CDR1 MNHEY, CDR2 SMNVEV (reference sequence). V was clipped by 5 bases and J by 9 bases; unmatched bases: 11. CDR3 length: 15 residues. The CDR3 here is CASSTTGGVGGEQFF. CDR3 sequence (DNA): TGTGCCAGCAGTACAACAGGGGGCGTGGGTGGTGAGCAGTTCTTC.

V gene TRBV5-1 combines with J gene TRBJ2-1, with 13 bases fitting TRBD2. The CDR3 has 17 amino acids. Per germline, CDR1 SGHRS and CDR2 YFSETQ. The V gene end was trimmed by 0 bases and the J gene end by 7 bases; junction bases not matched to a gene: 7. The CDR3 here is CASSLGLAGGLSNEQFF. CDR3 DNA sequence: TGCGCCAGCAGCTTGGGACTAGCGGGGGGTTTATCAAATGAGCAGTTCTTC.

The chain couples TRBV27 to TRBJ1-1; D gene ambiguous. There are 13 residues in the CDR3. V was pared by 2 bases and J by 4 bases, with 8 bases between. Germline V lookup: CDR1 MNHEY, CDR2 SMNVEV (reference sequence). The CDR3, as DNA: TGTGCCAGCAGTTTAGGCAGGTCCACTGAAGCTTTCTTT. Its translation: CASSLGRSTEAFF.

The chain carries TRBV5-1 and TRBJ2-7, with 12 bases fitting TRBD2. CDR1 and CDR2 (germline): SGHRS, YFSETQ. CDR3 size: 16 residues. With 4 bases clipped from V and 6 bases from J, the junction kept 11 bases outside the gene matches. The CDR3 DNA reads TGCGCCAGCAGCACCATCCGACTAGCGGGAGCTTCCGAGCAGTACTTC. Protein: CASSTIRLAGASEQYF.

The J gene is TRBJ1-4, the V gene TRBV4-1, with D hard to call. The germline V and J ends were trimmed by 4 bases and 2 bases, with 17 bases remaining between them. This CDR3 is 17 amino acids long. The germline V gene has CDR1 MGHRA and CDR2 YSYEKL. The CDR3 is CASSPRVGVTTNEKLFF. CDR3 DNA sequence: TGCGCCAGCAGCCCCCGGGTGGGAGTGACTACTAATGAAAAACTGTTTTTT.

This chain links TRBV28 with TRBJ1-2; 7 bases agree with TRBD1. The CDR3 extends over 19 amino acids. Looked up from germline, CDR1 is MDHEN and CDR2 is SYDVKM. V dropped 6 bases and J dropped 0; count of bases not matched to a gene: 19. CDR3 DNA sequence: TGTGCCAGCAGGAATCTACGGATCTTCCCGGACAGGCCTAACTATGGCTACACCTTC. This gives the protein CASRNLRIFPDRPNYGYTF.

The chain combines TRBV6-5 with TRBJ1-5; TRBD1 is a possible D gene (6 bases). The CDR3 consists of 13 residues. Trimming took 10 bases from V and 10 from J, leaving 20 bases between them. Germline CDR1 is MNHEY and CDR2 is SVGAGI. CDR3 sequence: CATVDRPVGPQHF. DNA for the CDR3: TGTGCCACCGTAGACAGGCCAGTAGGACCCCAGCATTTT.

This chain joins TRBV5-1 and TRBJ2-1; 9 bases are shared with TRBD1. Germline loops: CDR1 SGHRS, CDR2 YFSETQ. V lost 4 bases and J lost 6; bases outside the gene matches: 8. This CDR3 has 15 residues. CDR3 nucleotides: TGCGCCAGCAGCACCCCGACAGGGGGGATCAATGAGCAGTTCTTC. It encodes CASSTPTGGINEQFF.

The CDR3 is CASSLDRGSDQPQHF. In DNA, the CDR3 is TGTGCCAGCAGCTTAGACAGGGGGTCGGATCAGCCCCAGCATTTT. The chain recombines TRBV7-2 with TRBJ1-5, with TRBD1 identical over 8 bases. CDR1 is SGHTA and CDR2 is FQGNSA in the germline V gene. The length of the CDR3 is 15 residues. The J segment lost 5 bases and the V segment lost 1 base, leaving 4 bases of the junction unmatched.

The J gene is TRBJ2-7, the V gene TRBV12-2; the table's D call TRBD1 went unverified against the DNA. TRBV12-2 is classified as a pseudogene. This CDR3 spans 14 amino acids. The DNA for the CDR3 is TGTGCAAGTCGCTTGGACAGGGAGTCCCACGAGCAGTACTTC. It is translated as CASRLDRESHEQYF.

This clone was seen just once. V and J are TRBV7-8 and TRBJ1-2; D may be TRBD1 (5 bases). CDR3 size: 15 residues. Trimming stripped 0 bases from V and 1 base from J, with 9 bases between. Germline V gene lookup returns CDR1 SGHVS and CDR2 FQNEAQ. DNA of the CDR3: TGTGCCAGCAGCTTAGCCCAGGGATATAACTATGGCTACACCTTC. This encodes CASSLAQGYNYGYTF.

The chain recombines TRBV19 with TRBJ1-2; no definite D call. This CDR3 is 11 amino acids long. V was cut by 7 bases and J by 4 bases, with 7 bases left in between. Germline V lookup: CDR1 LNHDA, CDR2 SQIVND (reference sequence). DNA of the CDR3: TGTGCCAGTAAGACACTCTATGGCTACACCTTC. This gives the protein CASKTLYGYTF.

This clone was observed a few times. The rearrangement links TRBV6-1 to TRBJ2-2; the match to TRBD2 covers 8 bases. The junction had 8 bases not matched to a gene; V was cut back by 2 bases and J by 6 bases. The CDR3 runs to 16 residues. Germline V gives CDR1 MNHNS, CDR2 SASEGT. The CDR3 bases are TGTGCCAGCAGTGAATTGGAGCGGGAGTTCGCCGGGGAGCTGTTTTTT. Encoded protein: CASSELEREFAGELFF.

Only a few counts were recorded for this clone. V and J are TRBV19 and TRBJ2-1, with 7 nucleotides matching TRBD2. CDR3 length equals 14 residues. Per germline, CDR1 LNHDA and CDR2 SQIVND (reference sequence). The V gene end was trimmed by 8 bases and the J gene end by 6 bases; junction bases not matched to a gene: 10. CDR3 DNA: TGTGCCAGTCGCCGGGACTATGATACCAATGAGCAGTTCTTC. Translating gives CASRRDYDTNEQFF. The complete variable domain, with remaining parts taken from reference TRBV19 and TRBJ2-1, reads DGGITQSPKYLFRKEGQNVTLSCEQNLNHDAMYWYRQDPGQGLRLIYYSQIVNDFQKGDIAEGYSVSREKKESFPLTVTSAQKNPTAFYLCASRRDYDTNEQFFGPGTRLTVL.